This is a list of T cell receptor beta chains from one sample in a study of T-cell reconstitution after alpha-beta-depleted transplantation in children. From the PCR reads, TCRdb called clonotypes with MiXCR, one entry per CDR3 protein. This table has a few hundred thousand distinct CDR3 sequences, about a fifth appearing once. Sequences were derived from PBMCs from the stem cell graft donor, sampled from the stem cell graft. Receptors originate from a human donor who donated a stem cell graft to a child with acute myeloid leukemia. Each CDR3 is given with its conserved first and last residue. A D gene is named only where the DNA matches it firmly. Clone size is shown for a subset of rows, as once, few, many or a class of expanded clone.

d_call	v_call	j_call	clone_size	cdr3_nt	cdr3_aa
NA	TRBV12-3/TRBV12-4	TRBJ1-6	few	TGTGCCAGCAACGTCGGTCCTAATTCACCCCTCCACTTT	CASNVGPNSPLHF
TRBD2	TRBV28	TRBJ2-1	NA	TGTGCCAGCAGAGTCGGGACTAGCGGGACGGCTTCCTACAATGAGCAGTTCTTC	CASRVGTSGTASYNEQFF
NA	TRBV7-2	TRBJ1-1	NA	TGTGCCAGCAGCTTATCCAGACACCCGGGAACTGAAGCTTTCTTT	CASSLSRHPGTEAFF
TRBD2	TRBV5-1	TRBJ2-1	NA	TGCGCCAGCAGCTTGGTCCTAGCGGGAGGGGCCGGGGAGCAGTTCTTC	CASSLVLAGGAGEQFF
TRBD1	TRBV29-1	TRBJ1-1	many	TGCAGCGCAAACCAGGGGGTTGGGAACACTGAAGCTTTCTTT	CSANQGVGNTEAFF
NA	TRBV7-9	TRBJ2-5	few	TGTGCCAGCAGCTTAGAAAAAGAGACCCAGTACTTC	CASSLEKETQYF
NA	TRBV28	TRBJ2-5	few	TGTGCCAGCAGTCCTCCGGGCTTGGTACGGGAGACCCAGTACTTC	CASSPPGLVRETQYF
TRBD1	TRBV7-3	TRBJ2-1	few	TGTGCCAGCAGCCCGGACAGGGACAATGAGCAGTTCTTC	CASSPDRDNEQFF
NA	TRBV4-1	TRBJ2-1	NA	TGCGCCAGCAGCCGAGACCTAAACAATGAGCAGTTCTTC	CASSRDLNNEQFF
NA	TRBV4-3	TRBJ1-5	NA	TGCGCCAGCAGCCAGGCCGCAGGGGCTGGTCAGCCCCAGCATTTT	CASSQAAGAGQPQHF
NA	TRBV20-1	TRBJ2-2	NA	TGCAGTGCTAGGACCGGGACTGCGAACACCGGGGAGCTGTTTTTT	CSARTGTANTGELFF
NA	TRBV12-3/TRBV12-4	TRBJ2-1	NA	TGTGCCAGCTTAGAGGGTTCGAGCTCCTACAATGAGCAGTTCTTC	CASLEGSSSYNEQFF
NA	TRBV27	TRBJ2-5	many	TGTGCCAGCAGTACTCGACTGCTTCAAGAGACCCAGTACTTC	CASSTRLLQETQYF
TRBD2	TRBV12-5	TRBJ2-7	NA	TGTGCTAGTGGATACCAAGCCGGGACTAGCGGGAGGAGCTCCTACGAGCAGTACTTC	CASGYQAGTSGRSSYEQYF
NA	TRBV28	TRBJ2-2	NA	TGTGCCAGCCTCTCCGACTCCTTGAACACCGGGGAGCTGTTTTTT	CASLSDSLNTGELFF
NA	TRBV28	TRBJ1-1	NA	TGTGCCAGCGACCTGGGGCGGGGGCTAGAGGACACTGAAGCTTTCTTT	CASDLGRGLEDTEAFF
NA	TRBV7-9	TRBJ1-2	few	TGTGCCAGTAGCCGTGGGGGACTGAACTATGGCTACACCTTC	CASSRGGLNYGYTF
TRBD1	TRBV4-2	TRBJ2-2	NA	TGTGCCAGCAGCCAAGAAAGGCAGGGGGCCAACACCGGGGAGCTGTTTTTT	CASSQERQGANTGELFF
TRBD2	TRBV12-3/TRBV12-4	TRBJ2-5	few	TGTGCCAGCAGTTTAGCGGGACTAGCGGTGGAGACCCAGTACTTC	CASSLAGLAVETQYF
NA	TRBV29-1	TRBJ1-5	many	TGCAGCGTTGCTTGGGGGAATCAGCCCCAGCATTTT	CSVAWGNQPQHF
NA	TRBV4-1	TRBJ2-5	NA	TGCGCCAGCGGCACCGGGACACCTCAAATCCAAGAGACCCAGTACTTC	CASGTGTPQIQETQYF
TRBD1	TRBV20-1	TRBJ2-1	few	TGCAGTGCTAGTGGTGACAGGGGTTACAATGAGCAGTTCTTC	CSASGDRGYNEQFF
NA	TRBV29-1	TRBJ2-7	many	TGCAGCGTTGAAGATTTCGAAGGACCCCCCGCCGAGCAGTACTTC	CSVEDFEGPPAEQYF
TRBD2	TRBV11-2	TRBJ2-1	few	TGTGCCAGCAGCTGGCGAAGCGGGAGGAACAATGAGCAGTTCTTC	CASSWRSGRNNEQFF
TRBD2	TRBV29-1	TRBJ2-1	few	TGCAGCGTTGGTAATCGGCTAGCGGGAGATTATGGTCTGAGGAATGAGCAGTTCTTC	CSVGNRLAGDYGLRNEQFF
NA	TRBV28	TRBJ2-1	many	TGTGCCAGCAGTCCCGGATCCCACAGCTCCTACAATGAGCAGTTCTTC	CASSPGSHSSYNEQFF
NA	TRBV28	TRBJ2-7	many	TGTGCCAGCAGTCCGGGACTCTACGAGCAGTACTTC	CASSPGLYEQYF
TRBD2	TRBV11-2	TRBJ2-1	NA	TGTGCCAGCAGCCGCAATCTAGCGGGAGGGGTTAGCTCCTACAATGAGCAGTTCTTC	CASSRNLAGGVSSYNEQFF
TRBD1	TRBV27	TRBJ2-1	NA	TGTGCCAGCATACATACCACAGGGGGCTACAATGAGCAGTTCTTC	CASIHTTGGYNEQFF
NA	TRBV4-3	TRBJ2-1	NA	TGCGCCAGCAGCCGCTTTCAAGGGGAGCAGTTCTTC	CASSRFQGEQFF
NA	TRBV6-1	TRBJ2-3	many	TGTGCCAGCAGTCCTAAGGGGTTGTCAGATACGCAGTATTTT	CASSPKGLSDTQYF
TRBD2	TRBV20-1	TRBJ2-1	NA	TGCAGTGCTAGGGCCCTTCTAGCGGGTCTCCGGAATGAGCAGTTCTTC	CSARALLAGLRNEQFF
TRBD2	TRBV2	TRBJ2-1	few	TGTGCCAGCAGTGATGGACTAGCTTTCTACAATGAGCAGTTCTTC	CASSDGLAFYNEQFF
NA	TRBV28	TRBJ1-5	NA	TGTGCCAGCAGTTTGCGGCAGGGCCACCAGCCCCAGCATTTT	CASSLRQGHQPQHF
NA	TRBV6-5	TRBJ2-7	NA	TGTGCCAGCAGTTACTCTAGCGGCACGTGGGAGCAGTACTTC	CASSYSSGTWEQYF
NA	TRBV12-3/TRBV12-4	TRBJ2-1	NA	TGTGCCAGCAGTATCCGTGATGAGCAGTTCTTC	CASSIRDEQFF
TRBD1	TRBV6-1	TRBJ1-6	few	TGTGCCAGCAGTCCCCGGGACAGCTTTAATTCACCCCTCCACTTT	CASSPRDSFNSPLHF
TRBD2	TRBV12-3/TRBV12-4	TRBJ2-5	many	TGTGCCAGCAGTTTTGGCGCGGGAGGAGGTGGAGAGACCCAGTACTTC	CASSFGAGGGGETQYF
NA	TRBV2	TRBJ2-1	NA	TGTGCCAGCACGGTCTCTCCGACGAGGGAGGATGAGCAGTTCTTC	CASTVSPTREDEQFF
TRBD2	TRBV20-1	TRBJ2-7	many	TGCAGTGCTAGAGGGGGGGGCTACGAGCAGTACTTC	CSARGGGYEQYF
TRBD1	TRBV11-2	TRBJ2-3	NA	TGTGCCAGCAGCCGAACTCCTGGACAGGGAACAGATACGCAGTATTTT	CASSRTPGQGTDTQYF
NA	TRBV7-2	TRBJ2-1	few	TGTGCCAGCAGCTTTTTAGATTATGAGCAGTTCTTC	CASSFLDYEQFF
NA	TRBV19	TRBJ2-1	NA	TGTGCCAGTAGCTGGATATTGGAGAGCTCCTACAATGAGCAGTTCTTC	CASSWILESSYNEQFF
TRBD2	TRBV10-2	TRBJ2-5	NA	TGCGCCAGCAGGAACCCTTGGACTAGCGGAGTTAGCGGACAAGAGACCCAGTACTTC	CASRNPWTSGVSGQETQYF
TRBD1	TRBV12-3/TRBV12-4	TRBJ2-5	few	TGTGCCAGCAGTCCTCCGGACAGGGCAGTAGAGACCCAGTACTTC	CASSPPDRAVETQYF
NA	TRBV6-2/TRBV6-3	TRBJ2-7	many	TGTGCCAGCAGTCCCCTCTTGAGCCGAGCCTACGAGCAGTACTTC	CASSPLLSRAYEQYF
TRBD1	TRBV30	TRBJ2-7	NA	TGTGCCTGGACTCTGGACAGGGTCTACGAGCAGTACTTC	CAWTLDRVYEQYF
NA	TRBV28	TRBJ2-7	many	TGTGCCAGCAGGGGTTGGAACAGCCAAACCTACGAGCAGTACTTC	CASRGWNSQTYEQYF
TRBD1	TRBV4-3	TRBJ2-2	few	TGCGCCAGCAGCCAAGGACAGGGGCTGGGGGAGCTGTTTTTT	CASSQGQGLGELFF
NA	TRBV25-1	TRBJ2-3	NA	TGTGCCAGCAGCCCCAGGGGGGGAGTGGCAGATACGCAGTATTTT	CASSPRGGVADTQYF
TRBD1	TRBV5-6	TRBJ2-1	few	TGTGCCAGCAGCTTCCTCACTCGGACAGGCTTCGACAATGAGCAGTTCTTC	CASSFLTRTGFDNEQFF
NA	TRBV24-1	TRBJ2-1	many	TGTGCCACCAGTGGGGCAGGGAACGCTCTCGGCAATGAGCAGTTCTTC	CATSGAGNALGNEQFF
NA	TRBV7-9	TRBJ2-7	NA	TGTGCCAGCAGCCCCGATCTTGGATCCTACGAGCAGTACTTC	CASSPDLGSYEQYF
TRBD1	TRBV7-8	TRBJ2-2	NA	TGTGCCAGCACCTCGACCCAGGGGGCGAACACCGGGGAGCTGTTTTTT	CASTSTQGANTGELFF
TRBD2	TRBV20-1	TRBJ2-2	many	TGCAGTGCCCTGGGGTTAGCGGGAGTGGAAGGGGAGCTGTTTTTT	CSALGLAGVEGELFF